These 27 T cell receptor beta chains share one sample of origin, sequenced in a study of blood T cell repertoires in COVID-19. Repertoires were generated with immunoSEQ multiplex PCR, while TCRdb's copy carries only in-frame clones and drops some. In the table there are 150,000 to 200,000 clones, about 90% of which are singletons. Sequencing was performed on peripheral blood. The receptor set was obtained from a young man with COVID-19, enrolled during active disease.

The chain combines TRBV7-2 with TRBJ2-7; D unresolved. Germline-derived CDR1 and CDR2 are SGHTA and FQGNSA. The V end was cut by 4 bases, the J end by 6 bases, with 10 bases between. The CDR3 length is 12 residues. As DNA, the CDR3 is TGTGCCAGCAGCTCTCGCCTCGGCGAGCAGTACTTC. It translates to CASSSRLGEQYF.

The rearrangement joins TRBV5-1 to TRBJ2-3; TRBD1 is a possible D gene (6 bases). Germline-derived CDR1 and CDR2 are SGHRS and YFSETQ. V lost 4 bases and J lost 1, with 13 bases in between. This CDR3 is built from 15 residues. The CDR3 nucleotides read TGCGCCAGCAGCAACCGGGACATCCGCACAGATACGCAGTATTTT. Its translation is CASSNRDIRTDTQYF.

The gene calls are TRBV3-1 (or the pseudogene TRBV3-2) and TRBJ2-1; 8 bases are shared with TRBD2. The CDR3 sequence is 15 residues long. Germline-derived CDR1 and CDR2 are LGHDT and YNNKEL (reference sequence). Unmatched junction bases numbered 10, after V lost 5 bases and J lost 7 bases. The CDR3 nucleotides are TGTGCCAGCAGCTTACGGGGGGGCCTTAATAATGAGCAGTTCTTC. It codes for CASSLRGGLNNEQFF.

The chain is built from TRBV14 and TRBJ2-1, with D perhaps TRBD1 (6 bases). Per germline, CDR1 SGHDN and CDR2 FVKESK. The CDR3 covers 17 residues. Trimming left V 0 bases short and J 4 bases short, with 16 bases between. The CDR3 region is CASSQDRGGPSYNEQFF. DNA of the CDR3: TGTGCCAGCAGCCAAGATCGAGGGGGTCCTTCGTACAATGAGCAGTTCTTC.

V gene TRBV6-5 combines with J gene TRBJ1-6, with 7 nucleotides matching TRBD1. V was clipped by 6 bases and J by 6 bases; unmatched bases: 8. This CDR3 spans 15 amino acids. Germline values: CDR1 MNHEY, CDR2 SVGAGI. Written as DNA, the CDR3 is TGTGCCAGCAGATTAACCGGGACAGCTAATTCACCCCTCCACTTT. Encoded protein: CASRLTGTANSPLHF.

The gene calls are TRBV4-3 and TRBJ2-3; the match to TRBD2 covers 8 bases. CDR1 LGHNA and CDR2 YSLEER come from the germline V gene. After removal of 0 bases from V and 5 bases from J, the junction contained 13 bases not matched to a gene. The CDR3 length is 18 residues. As DNA, the CDR3 is TGCGCCAGCAGCCAAGATACCCCCCGGGGGGGCCGCCTAGATACGCAGTATTTT. Translating it yields CASSQDTPRGGRLDTQYF.

This clone occurred once. V is TRBV19 and J is TRBJ2-3; 8 bases are shared with TRBD1. The CDR3 runs 15 residues. In germline, CDR1 is LNHDA, CDR2 SQIVND (reference sequence). Unmatched junction bases numbered 0, after V lost 1 base and J lost 0 bases. CDR3 region: CASSIGTGSTDTQYF. The CDR3 coding sequence is TGTGCCAGTAGTATAGGGACAGGGAGCACAGATACGCAGTATTTT.

This chain connects TRBV7-3 to TRBJ2-1; 11 bases are shared with TRBD2. Germline CDR1 reads SGHTA; CDR2 reads FQGTGA. With 5 bases clipped from V and 6 bases from J, the junction kept 3 bases outside the gene matches. This CDR3 contains 14 residues. DNA of the CDR3: TGTGCCAGCAGCCCAGGGACTAGCGGCAATGAGCAGTTCTTC. Residues: CASSPGTSGNEQFF. The full variable domain, in which reference TRBV7-3 and TRBJ2-1 provide the parts outside the CDR3, is GAGVSQTPSNKVTEKGKYVELRCDPISGHTALYWYRQSLGQGPEFLIYFQGTGAADDSGLPNDRFFAVRPEGSVSTLKIQRTERGDSAVYLCASSPGTSGNEQFFGPGTRLTVL.

The gene calls are TRBV5-1 and TRBJ2-7; 13 bases are a match to TRBD2. V gave up 7 bases and J gave up 3 bases; unmatched junction bases: 13. The germline gives CDR1 SGHRS, CDR2 YFSETQ. CDR3 size: 17 residues. CDR3 coding DNA: TGCGCCAGCCAAAGTCTCCCTCGGACTAGCGGGAGCTACGAGCAGTACTTC. This translates into CASQSLPRTSGSYEQYF.

CDR3 residues: CASSTSPVGGGPSDTQYF. Here the CDR3 DNA reads TGTGCCAGCAGCACCTCCCCGGTGGGGGGAGGGCCATCAGATACGCAGTATTTT. This sequence joins TRBV11-3 and TRBJ2-3; 7 bases are a match to TRBD2. This CDR3 has 18 amino acids. V lost 5 bases and J lost 4; bases outside the gene matches: 18. CDR1 SGHNT and CDR2 YENEEA come from the germline V gene.

CDR3 residues: CASSLSSGPYGGNEQFF. Written as DNA, the CDR3 is TGTGCCAGCAGTCTCTCGAGCGGGCCCTACGGCGGTAATGAGCAGTTCTTC. The chain joins TRBV6-6 to TRBJ2-1; tentatively, D is TRBD2 (6 bases). The CDR3 has 17 amino acids. Between the trimmed V and J ends, which lost 5 bases and 7 bases, there was a span of 24 bases. Germline CDR1 MNHNY, CDR2 SVGAGI (reference sequence).

The chain uses TRBV5-4 and TRBJ1-2; D gene uncertain. Trimming removed 1 base from V and 4 bases from J, with 11 bases in between. This CDR3 region has 14 residues. CDR1 is SGHNT, CDR2 YYREEE, per germline (reference sequence). CDR3 in amino acids: CASSLPDSFYGYTF. The CDR3 DNA reads as TGTGCCAGCAGCTTGCCAGATTCCTTCTATGGCTACACCTTC.

The CDR3 here is CASSINPSYEQYF. DNA for the CDR3: TGTGCCAGTAGTATAAATCCTTCCTACGAGCAGTACTTC. The V call is TRBV19, the J call TRBJ2-7; D is unclear. V gave up 2 bases and J gave up 1 base, with 6 bases separating them. The V gene's germline CDR1 is LNHDA and CDR2 SQIVND (reference sequence). CDR3 size: 13 residues.

Comment on this clone: At one end, the junction sequence differs from germline, possibly due to a read error. The rearrangement uses TRBV7-2 and TRBJ1-5; the D gene is possibly TRBD1 (5 bases). The germline V gene has CDR1 SGHTA and CDR2 FQGNSA. CDR3 length: 16 amino acids. The CDR3 loop reads CASTLLGRGSNQPQHF. The CDR3 DNA reads TGTGCCAGCACCTTATTGGGTCGGGGGAGCAATCAGCCCCAGCATTTT. The full variable domain, rest sourced from reference TRBV7-2 and TRBJ1-5, is GAGVSQSPSNKVTEKGKDVELRCDPISGHTALYWYRQSLGQGLEFLIYFQGNSAPDKSGLPSDRFSAERTGGSVSTLTIQRTQQEDSAVYLCASTLLGRGSNQPQHFGDGTRLSIL.

V is TRBV2 and J is TRBJ1-3; a weak D match, TRBD1 (5 bases). This CDR3 comprises 17 residues. Trimming removed 2 bases at V and 0 bases at J, with 14 bases between. Germline CDR1 is SNHLY and CDR2 is FYNNEI. The CDR3, as DNA: TGTGCCAGCAGTGAACGGCCAGGGCGAGGCTCTGGAAACACCATATATTTT. Translating gives CASSERPGRGSGNTIYF.

V and J are TRBV7-8 and TRBJ2-1, with D possibly TRBD1 on 6 matching bases. CDR1 is SGHVS, CDR2 FQNEAQ, per germline. This CDR3 is 15 amino acids long. Between the trimmed V and J ends, which lost 1 base and 4 bases, there was a span of 11 bases. For the CDR3, the DNA is TGTGCCAGCAGCTTAGAGGCTAGGGGGTACAATGAGCAGTTCTTC. This sequence encodes CASSLEARGYNEQFF. Using reference TRBV7-8 and TRBJ2-1 for the parts outside the CDR3, the full variable domain is GAGVSQSPRYKVAKRGQDVALRCDPISGHVSLFWYQQALGQGPEFLTYFQNEAQLDKSGLPSDRFFAERPEGSVSTLKIQRTQQEDSAVYLCASSLEARGYNEQFFGPGTRLTVL.

This chain connects TRBV5-8 to TRBJ2-1, with unresolved D. The CDR3 contains 15 residues. V lost 2 bases to trimming and J lost 10 bases, with 19 bases between them. Germline CDR1 is SGHTS and CDR2 is YDEGEE. CDR3 DNA: TGTGCCAGCAGCTTCGGCTCATGGGTGGTCGGGGAGCAGTTCTTC. Its protein product is CASSFGSWVVGEQFF.

A single count supports this clone. CDR3 in DNA: TGTGCCAGCAGCTTACGGACAGGGGGCAACGAGCAGTACTTC. Protein sequence: CASSLRTGGNEQYF. This sequence joins TRBV11-1 and TRBJ2-7, with TRBD1 matching 11 bases. V shed 2 bases, J shed 5 bases, and the junction held 2 bases outside the gene matches. The germline V gene has CDR1 SGHAT and CDR2 FQDESV (reference sequence). The CDR3 is 14 amino acids.

The chain combines TRBV19 with TRBJ2-5; no clear D gene. Trimming pared 2 bases from V and 5 bases from J, leaving 3 bases between. The CDR3 loop spans 11 amino acids. The germline CDR1 and CDR2 sequences are LNHDA and SQIVND (reference sequence). DNA of the CDR3: TGTGCCAGTAGTATACGGGAGACCCAGTACTTC. This codes for CASSIRETQYF.

The chain couples TRBV6-2 or TRBV6-3 to TRBJ1-1; TRBD1 matches 7 bases. The CDR3 contains 15 residues. The J segment lost 3 bases and the V segment lost 2 bases, leaving 6 bases of the junction unmatched. CDR1 MNHEY and CDR2 SVGEGT come from the germline V gene. CDR3 loop: CASSYEGADDTEAFF. CDR3 nucleotides: TGTGCCAGCAGTTACGAGGGGGCTGATGACACTGAAGCTTTCTTT.

The chain has TRBV5-1 and TRBJ1-5; 10 bases are a match to TRBD1. The CDR3 length is 22 residues. V shed 1 base, J shed 3 bases, and the junction held 22 bases outside the gene matches. Germline V gene sequence: CDR1 SGHRS, CDR2 YFSETQ. CDR3 protein: CASSLIRPHEGTGARDNQPQHF. The CDR3 coding sequence is TGCGCCAGCAGCTTGATTCGACCCCATGAGGGGACAGGGGCTCGAGACAATCAGCCCCAGCATTTT.

Comments on this clone: Sequence at one end of the junction differs from germline and may be a read error. V and J are TRBV19 and TRBJ2-3, with D maybe TRBD2 (6 bases). The CDR3 totals 14 residues. CDR1 and CDR2 (germline): LNHDA, SQIVND (reference sequence). Here the CDR3 reads CASSGLASTDTQYF. For the CDR3, the DNA is TGTGCCAGTAGTGGGCTAGCGAGCACAGATACACAGTATTTT.

This chain links TRBV6-2 or TRBV6-3 with TRBJ2-1; 12 bases are shared with TRBD2. The junction had 12 bases not matched to a gene; V was cut back by 2 bases and J by 10 bases. The germline V gene encodes CDR1 MNHEY and CDR2 SVGEGT. This CDR3 is 17 amino acids long. The CDR3 here is CASSYPPPSGGAREQFF. In DNA form, the CDR3 reads TGTGCCAGCAGTTACCCCCCTCCTAGCGGGGGGGCCAGAGAGCAGTTCTTC.

This chain joins TRBV5-6 and TRBJ1-1; weak D call: TRBD1 (5 bases). This CDR3 spans 13 amino acids. Germline CDR1 is SGHDT and CDR2 is YYEEEE. Trimming left V 2 bases short and J 5 bases short, with 10 bases between. The CDR3 bases are TGTGCCAGCAGCTTAAACAGGAAGACTGAAGCTTTCTTT. It codes for CASSLNRKTEAFF.

This sequence joins TRBV5-8 and TRBJ2-5; D perhaps matches TRBD1 (6 bases). The CDR3 sequence is 16 residues long. Germline CDR1 is SGHTS and CDR2 is YDEGEE. V dropped 0 bases and J dropped 3 bases, with 15 bases sitting between them. The CDR3 nucleotides are TGTGCCAGCAGCTTGGGTCAAAGGACAGAAGAAGAGACCCAGTACTTC. Translation: CASSLGQRTEEETQYF.

DNA for the CDR3: TGTGCCAGCAGCCAAGAAGGGGGAGCTGGGACCCAGTACTTC. Residues: CASSQEGGAGTQYF. The chain combines TRBV4-2 with TRBJ2-5, with D tentatively TRBD1 (6 bases). The germline V and J ends were trimmed by 0 bases and 7 bases, with 12 bases remaining between them. The CDR3 is made up of 14 amino acids. CDR1 is LGHNA and CDR2 is YNFKEQ in the germline V gene.

The V and J genes are TRBV5-6 and TRBJ1-3; 8 bases fit TRBD1. CDR3 size: 17 residues. Germline loops: CDR1 SGHDT, CDR2 YYEEEE. Trimming took 2 bases from V and 0 from J; bases not matched to a gene: 7. CDR3 sequence (DNA): TGTGCCAGCAGCTTTAGGGACAGGCTACTCTCTGGAAACACCATATATTTT. Protein product: CASSFRDRLLSGNTIYF.